The rows below give T cell receptor beta chains drawn from one sample of a study of OX40 agonist ivuxolimab in advanced cancers. The method was immunoSEQ multiplex PCR; TCRdb's version includes in-frame clones alone and lacks a portion of them. The sample includes tens of thousands of clones, approximately 94% of them seen just once. Sequenced here: CD4+ or CD8+ T cells sorted from blood, sampled in a trial of the OX40 agonist ivuxolimab. The receptors were gathered from an adult with an advanced solid tumor such as melanoma, head and neck, liver or kidney cancer. Each CDR3 is given with its conserved first and last residue. Each record gives: V gene, clone size, J gene, CDR3 protein. Clone size, where shown, is once, few, many, or a class for clones that have expanded.

V: TRBV4-2; size: .; J: TRBJ2-7; CDR3: CASSQGEDLRTYEQYF
V: TRBV28; size: .; J: TRBJ2-1; CDR3: CASSKNRGSYNEQFF
V: TRBV7-9; size: .; J: TRBJ1-2; CDR3: CASSLGRANYGYTF
V: TRBV30; size: .; J: TRBJ2-1; CDR3: CAWTSGASTPYNEQFF
V: TRBV28; size: .; J: TRBJ2-7; CDR3: CTSSPAGTPPYEQYF
V: TRBV29-1; size: .; J: TRBJ1-2; CDR3: CSVDSANYGYTF
V: TRBV10-1; size: .; J: TRBJ2-7; CDR3: CASSEDGGEQYF
V: TRBV13; size: .; J: TRBJ2-7; CDR3: CASSLGRDLSYEQYF
V: TRBV27; size: .; J: TRBJ2-5; CDR3: CASSLEGQIQETQYF
V: TRBV19; size: .; J: TRBJ1-1; CDR3: CASSFRGPRTEAFF
V: TRBV7-9; size: .; J: TRBJ2-7; CDR3: CASSLVSRLPYEQYF
V: TRBV29-1; size: .; J: TRBJ2-7; CDR3: CSVGASGILYEQYF
V: TRBV19; size: .; J: TRBJ1-1; CDR3: CASTLGSIEAFF
V: TRBV7-2; size: .; J: TRBJ2-1; CDR3: CASEGLSSYNEQFF
V: TRBV4-3; size: .; J: TRBJ2-7; CDR3: CASSQGLAYEQYF
V: TRBV7-3; size: few; J: TRBJ2-5; CDR3: CASSFTSGLEETQYF
V: TRBV19; size: .; J: TRBJ2-5; CDR3: CASSNRDRGQETQYF
V: TRBV27; size: .; J: TRBJ2-7; CDR3: CASSTAPVGGEQYF
V: TRBV7-9; size: once; J: TRBJ2-1; CDR3: CASSLGGVANEQFF
V: TRBV5-1; size: .; J: TRBJ1-1; CDR3: CASSLASLGGTEAFF
V: TRBV4-1; size: hyperexpanded; J: TRBJ2-3; CDR3: CASSPVTSGDTQYF
V: TRBV5-5; size: .; J: TRBJ1-5; CDR3: CASTLFWSDNQPQHF
V: TRBV5-1; size: .; J: TRBJ2-1; CDR3: CASSLAGGSTDYNEQFF
V: TRBV4-3; size: .; J: TRBJ2-7; CDR3: CASSRPEEGVQYF